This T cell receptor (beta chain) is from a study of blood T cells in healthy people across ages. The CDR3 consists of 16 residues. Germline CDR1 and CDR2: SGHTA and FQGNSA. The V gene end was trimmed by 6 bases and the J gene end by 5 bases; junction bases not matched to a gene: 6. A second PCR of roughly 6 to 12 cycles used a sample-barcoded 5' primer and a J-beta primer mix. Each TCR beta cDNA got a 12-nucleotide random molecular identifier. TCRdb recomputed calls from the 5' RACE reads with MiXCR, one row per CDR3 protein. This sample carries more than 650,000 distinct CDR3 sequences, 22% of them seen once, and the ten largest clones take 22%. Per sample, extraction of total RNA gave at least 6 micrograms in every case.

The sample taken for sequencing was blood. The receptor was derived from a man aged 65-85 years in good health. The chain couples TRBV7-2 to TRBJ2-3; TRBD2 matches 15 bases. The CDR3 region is CASSSGLAGGRDTQYF. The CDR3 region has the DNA TGTGCCAGCAGTTCGGGACTAGCGGGAGGAAGAGATACGCAGTATTTT. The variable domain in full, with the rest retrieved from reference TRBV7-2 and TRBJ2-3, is GAGVSQSPSNKVTEKGKDVELRCDPISGHTALYWYRQSLGQGLEFLIYFQGNSAPDKSGLPSDRFSAERTGGSVSTLTIQRTQQEDSAVYLCASSSGLAGGRDTQYFGPGTRLTVL.